This T cell receptor beta chain stems from a study of shared clonotypes between healthy human individuals (dated by TCRdb to the early 2020s). Some background on the complete study: Two women and a few men aged 18 to 49 years were included in the cohort. Per donor, leukapheresis produced somewhere between about 0.94 and 9.5 billion PBMCs. Libraries were prepared and TCR repertoires were sequenced by different laboratories using diverse techniques, in order to increase sequencing depth and limit assay-specific biases. For each donor, three plates each were used for CD4 naive and CD4 memory, two plates were used for CD8 naive, and one plate was used for CD8 memory. The study deeply sequenced blood TCR repertoires of about 5 healthy adults to estimate repertoire size and the extent of clonotype sharing between individuals. Paper-wide results and their limitations: Clonotypes shared by all four sorted-subset donors showed higher generation probabilities than non-shared clonotypes. Sampling was restricted to blood, and TCR repertoires in tissue are likely to differ from TCR repertoires in blood. When a handful of donors were compared, the shared fraction of clonotypes was roughly 5% for naive CD4, about 4% for naive CD8, 2% to 2.5% for memory CD4, and 0.4% for memory CD8. Naive subsets generally had larger estimated clonotype richness than memory subsets did. Pairwise subsampling led to the expectation that sequencing depth would affect the degree of clonotype sharing among donors. The genetic and exposure-history diversity represented was limited by the small number of donors. Even with the large sequencing depth, rarefaction of the sorted-subset datasets indicated that sequencing was incomplete.

TCR CDR3 regions were amplified from genomic DNA by multiplex PCR using the deep immunoSEQ assay. Extracted genomic DNA from each cell subset was distributed evenly across all wells of several immunoSEQ 96-well plates, and each plate was treated as a replicate. For sorted subsets, each replicate PCR was loaded with approximately 190 ng genomic DNA, equivalent to 25,000 to 30,000 T cell genomes. The purified libraries were quantified using a Qubit 3.0 fluorometer, sized with a Bioanalyzer 2100, and then quantified again using the KAPA Library Quantification kit. A separate single-read 150-cycle Illumina NextSeq 550 flow cell was used to sequence each immunoSEQ 96-well plate. In the source study's methods: Because the immunoSEQ output held only junctional sequences and lacked quality scores, the filtering could not match the filtering applied to full-length reads. To assign V/J genes and CDR3, sequences were annotated using PyIR, a Python wrapper for IgBLAST v1.9, with IMGT germline references. Any read was removed if the V/J assignment was weak (E-value above 1e-6), the CDR3 was missing, or the read contained stop codons, out-of-frame junctions, or ambiguous translated residues. V3J clonotypes were defined by identical inferred V gene, J gene, and CDR3 amino acid sequence. To compute the percentage overlap between repertoires, the number of shared unique clonotypes was divided by the size of the smaller repertoire. Three approaches were used to assess repertoire richness: RTK rarefaction, the Chao1 estimator, and Recon v2.1 estimates of unobserved clonotypes. Generation probabilities were computed with OLGA for all TCRbeta clonotypes obtained by the gDNA method from several donors. TCRdb obtained this table from immuneACCESS and retained in-frame rearrangements with V and J assigned. These tables miss some clones; where compared with another copy, unresolved V genes account for less than half of the shortfall, and the remainder is unexplained. The V and J calls and clone size were taken over from that table, and D and trimming were inferred from the DNA. This sample comprises more than 2 million clones, roughly 95% of them detected only once. Roughly 1.1% of the sample goes to the ten largest clones.

CD8 naive samples were CD45RO-negative cells positively selected for CCR7, giving a CD45RA+CCR7+ population that excluded TemRA cells. The donors were healthy, HIV-negative adults with no recently reported acute infections or vaccinations. Every donor was a Caucasian adult residing in Nashville, Tennessee, USA. After blood collection by leukapheresis, PBMCs were isolated using Ficoll-Histopaque density gradient centrifugation and then cryopreserved in the vapor phase of liquid nitrogen. Analytical flow cytometry was used to check the purity and quantity of each magnetically sorted T cell population. Each sorted fraction had its genomic DNA isolated and then quantified by UV absorbance on a Nanodrop 2000c. Regarding this clone: Its binding antigen is unknown. No base-level quality is on record; no much larger clone is a single base apart.

Sample: naive CD8+ T cells sorted from blood. Read against the paper, the sample's cell subset or site label means: CD45RA+CCR7+. This TCR was recovered from a man aged 18 to 35 in good health.

The CDR3 protein: CASSVWGGRDTEAFF. The nucleotide sequence reads TGTGCCAGCAGCGTCTGGGGGGGAAGAGACACTGAAGCTTTCTTT. The chain employs TRBV7-8 and TRBJ1-1; TRBD1 might be the D gene, on 5 matching bases. The germline V gene yields SGHVS for CDR1 and FQNEAQ for CDR2. From cysteine to phenylalanine, the CDR3 is 15 amino acids long. Only the CDR3 portion is preserved as DNA: 45 bases, with reading frame beginning at the first base. Trimming costs V 5 bases and J 3 bases, and their ends lie 16 bases apart.